The 20 T cell receptor beta chains below all came from one sample that was sequenced in a study of cytomegalovirus exposure and HLA in healthy donors. PCR amplification relied on 60 Vbeta primers (plus 13 Jbeta primers). TCRdb's table, derived via immunoSEQ multiplex PCR, lists solely in-frame clones and lacks some. The data show some 190,000 clones, with roughly 77% seen just once and roughly 1.5% held by the top ten. The sequenced material came from PBMCs. The receptors originated from a woman aged 50 to 60 in good health and CMV-seronegative.

This clone was seen only a few times. The chain joins TRBV7-3 to TRBJ2-3; 10 bases agree with TRBD2. Losses at the gene ends were 4 bases for V and 6 bases for J; bases not matched to a gene: 7. The CDR3 spans 15 residues. The germline V gene encodes CDR1 SGHTA and CDR2 FQGTGA. The CDR3 region is CASSSQRGGLDTQYF. CDR3 sequence (DNA): TGTGCCAGCAGCTCCCAGCGGGGGGGCCTGGATACGCAGTATTTT.

V and J are TRBV19 and TRBJ2-1; 10 bases map to TRBD2. There are 14 residues in the CDR3. CDR1 and CDR2 from the germline V gene are LNHDA and SQIVND (reference sequence). With V trimmed by 2 bases and J by 13 bases, 8 bases remained unmatched. CDR3 protein: CASSISSGLADQFF. CDR3 in DNA: TGTGCCAGTAGTATATCAAGCGGACTAGCGGACCAGTTCTTC.

This chain joins TRBV7-6 and TRBJ1-5; TRBD1 agrees at 7 bases. This CDR3 has 16 residues. Germline lookup yields CDR1 SGHVS and CDR2 FNYEAQ. Trimming took 4 bases from V and 3 from J; bases not matched to a gene: 9. The CDR3 region is CASSSLPGQYNQPQHF. The CDR3 DNA sequence: TGTGCCAGCAGCTCATTACCGGGACAGTACAATCAGCCCCAGCATTTT.

The chain joins TRBV5-1 to TRBJ1-1; TRBD1 is a possible D gene (5 bases). The V and J ends lost 2 bases and 0 bases respectively, with 14 bases between them. Germline V lookup: CDR1 SGHRS, CDR2 YFSETQ. This CDR3 region has 16 residues. CDR3: CASSFTLLGVNTEAFF. CDR3 DNA sequence: TGCGCCAGCAGCTTTACTTTATTAGGGGTGAACACTGAAGCTTTCTTT.

The chain recombines TRBV2 with TRBJ2-3; 12 bases agree with TRBD2. Germline V gives CDR1 SNHLY, CDR2 FYNNEI. This CDR3 has 16 amino acids. Germline trimming cut 1 base from V and 5 bases from J; bases unmatched to any gene: 4. The CDR3 region is CASSEEASGRGDTQYF. Written as DNA, the CDR3 is TGTGCCAGCAGTGAAGAGGCTAGCGGGAGGGGAGATACGCAGTATTTT.

On this clone: One end of the junction fails to match germline, which may point to a read error. The genes are TRBV7-7 and TRBJ2-2; a possible D gene is TRBD1 (6 bases). The CDR3 consists of 14 residues. Germline V CDR1 and CDR2: SSHAT, FNYEAQ (reference sequence). CDR3 DNA: TGTGCTAGCAGCTTAACGACAGGTACCGGGGAGCTGTTTTTT. It specifies CASSLTTGTGELFF.

This chain uses TRBV7-8 with TRBJ2-1; 9 bases are a match to TRBD2. CDR3 size: 16 residues. Germline lookup yields CDR1 SGHVS and CDR2 FQNEAQ. V dropped 2 bases and J dropped 10; count of bases not matched to a gene: 12. The CDR3 coding sequence is TGTGCCAGCAGCTTATTAGGTCTAGCGGGATCTGGGGAGCAGTTCTTC. Its translation is CASSLLGLAGSGEQFF.

The CDR3 DNA sequence: TGTGCCAGCGTTAGTGGGAGCTCCTACGAGCAGTACTTC. This encodes CASVSGSSYEQYF. The gene calls are TRBV6-1 and TRBJ2-7, with D possibly being TRBD2 (5 bases). Germline assignment: CDR1 MNHNS and CDR2 SASEGT. V was trimmed by 8 bases and J by 0 bases, leaving 11 bases between them. The CDR3 is 13 amino acids.

This chain links TRBV7-3 with TRBJ2-3, with D possibly being TRBD2 (7 bases). Deletions cut 2 bases from V and 0 bases from J, with 9 bases between. This CDR3 has 15 amino acids. Per the germline V gene, CDR1 is SGHTA and CDR2 is FQGTGA. The DNA of the CDR3 is TGTGCCAGCAGCTTAGGGGGGGCTAGCACAGATACGCAGTATTTT. Protein product: CASSLGGASTDTQYF. The full variable domain, its missing parts supplied by reference TRBV7-3 and TRBJ2-3, is GAGVSQTPSNKVTEKGKYVELRCDPISGHTALYWYRQSLGQGPEFLIYFQGTGAADDSGLPNDRFFAVRPEGSVSTLKIQRTERGDSAVYLCASSLGGASTDTQYFGPGTRLTVL.

The chain joins TRBV7-9 to TRBJ1-4; TRBD1 is a possible D gene (6 bases). Trimming removed 5 bases from V and 1 base from J, with 14 bases in between. The CDR3 covers 16 residues. The V gene's germline CDR1 is SEHNR and CDR2 FQNEAQ (reference sequence). Written as DNA, the CDR3 is TGTGCCAGCAGCCCCGGACAGACTCAAACTAATGAAAAACTGTTTTTT. As protein: CASSPGQTQTNEKLFF.

The chain uses TRBV7-9 and TRBJ2-1; TRBD1 agrees at 7 bases. The germline V gene has CDR1 SEHNR and CDR2 FQNEAQ (reference sequence). The CDR3 is 14 amino acids. Trimming at V came to 7 bases and at J to 2 bases, leaving 5 bases not matched to a gene. The CDR3, as DNA: TGTGCCAGCAACGACAGGGCAACCTACAATGAGCAGTTCTTC. Its translation: CASNDRATYNEQFF. Together with reference TRBV7-9 and TRBJ2-1, the CDR3 gives the full variable domain: DTGVSQNPRHKITKRGQNVTFRCDPISEHNRLYWYRQTLGQGPEFLTYFQNEAQLEKSRLLSDRFSAERPKGSFSTLEIQRTEQGDSAMYLCASNDRATYNEQFFGPGTRLTVL.

This chain links TRBV13 with TRBJ1-1; D not certain. This CDR3 spans 13 amino acids. Germline loops: CDR1 PRHDT, CDR2 FYEKMQ (reference sequence). Trimming took off 3 bases at V and 7 bases at J, with 12 bases between the two ends. In DNA form, the CDR3 reads TGTGCCAGCAGCTTGGAGAGTATCTTTGAAGCTTTCTTT. It is translated as CASSLESIFEAFF.

As DNA, the CDR3 is TGTGCCAGCAGTGTAGCTTCCAGGGCACCCCTCCACTTT. Protein: CASSVASRAPLHF. The V and J genes are TRBV27 and TRBJ1-6; D may be TRBD1 (5 bases). Germline V gene data show CDR1 as MNHEY and CDR2 as SMNVEV (reference sequence). CDR3 length: 13 amino acids. Trimming left V 5 bases short and J 11 bases short, with 13 bases between.

The chain joins TRBV14 to TRBJ2-2; TRBD2 matches at 13 bases. The CDR3 is 16 residues long. V lost 5 bases, J lost 4 bases, and 4 bases stayed unmatched. Germline CDR1 is SGHDN and CDR2 is FVKESK. For the CDR3, the DNA is TGTGCCAGCAGCGCCCGACTAGCGGGAGGCACCGGGGAGCTGTTTTTT. As protein: CASSARLAGGTGELFF.

DNA of the CDR3: TGTGCCAGTAGTACAAGCCTTAAACCTAATCAGCCCCAGCATTTT. The encoded protein is CASSTSLKPNQPQHF. This chain uses TRBV19 with TRBJ1-5, with D uncertain. Germline V gene sequence: CDR1 LNHDA, CDR2 SQIVND (reference sequence). The CDR3 runs to 15 residues. Trimming left V 4 bases short and J 4 bases short, with 14 bases between.

The genes are TRBV5-1 and TRBJ2-7; D is possibly TRBD2 (6 bases). This CDR3 region has 13 residues. Germline V CDR1 and CDR2: SGHRS, YFSETQ. V lost 7 bases and J 3 bases, leaving 14 bases between the germline ends. The CDR3, as DNA: TGCGCCAGCGGGGTGGGGGACTTCTACGAGCAGTACTTC. This codes for CASGVGDFYEQYF. The variable domain in full, completed from reference TRBV5-1 and TRBJ2-7, reads KAGVTQTPRYLIKTRGQQVTLSCSPISGHRSVSWYQQTPGQGLQFLFEYFSETQRNKGNFPGRFSGRQFSNSRSEMNVSTLELGDSALYLCASGVGDFYEQYFGPGTRLTVT.

This rearrangement joins TRBV18 to TRBJ1-4, with D possibly TRBD1 on 6 matching bases. V was clipped by 3 bases and J by 7 bases, with 15 bases between them. CDR3 length: 15 residues. CDR1 and CDR2 (germline): KGHSH, LQKENI. The CDR3 spells CASSPSTGRVEKLFF. The CDR3 DNA follows: TGTGCCAGCTCACCCTCGACAGGAAGGGTTGAAAAACTGTTTTTT.

V usage is TRBV14 and J usage is TRBJ2-7; 8 positions match TRBD1. CDR1 and CDR2 (germline): SGHDN, FVKESK. CDR3 length: 15 residues. J was trimmed by 7 bases and V by 2 bases; bases with no gene match: 10. CDR3: CASSQLGQVLGEQYF. CDR3 coding DNA: TGTGCCAGCAGCCAACTGGGACAGGTCCTAGGGGAGCAGTACTTC. The full variable domain, completed using reference TRBV14 and TRBJ2-7, is EAGVTQFPSHSVIEKGQTVTLRCDPISGHDNLYWYRRVMGKEIKFLLHFVKESKQDESGMPNNRFLAERTGGTYSTLKVQPAELEDSGVYFCASSQLGQVLGEQYFGPGTRLTVT.

The rearrangement uses TRBV7-3 and TRBJ2-2; TRBD2 agrees at 7 bases. The trim removed 5 bases at V and 5 bases at J, leaving 8 bases unmatched. Germline CDR1 SGHTA, CDR2 FQGTGA. CDR3 length: 15 residues. The chain's CDR3 is CASSPGLVGTGELFF. The CDR3 DNA sequence: TGTGCCAGCAGCCCAGGACTAGTCGGGACCGGGGAGCTGTTTTTT.

This clone was detected a few times. The genes are TRBV4-3 and TRBJ2-7, with a tentative D call TRBD2 (7 bases). Between the trimmed V and J ends, which lost 2 bases and 7 bases, there was a span of 21 bases. The germline V gene has CDR1 LGHNA and CDR2 YSLEER. The CDR3 covers 16 residues. CDR3 sequence: CASSQLRGGAWGEQYF. In DNA, the CDR3 is TGCGCCAGCAGCCAACTAAGGGGGGGAGCGTGGGGAGAGCAGTACTTC.